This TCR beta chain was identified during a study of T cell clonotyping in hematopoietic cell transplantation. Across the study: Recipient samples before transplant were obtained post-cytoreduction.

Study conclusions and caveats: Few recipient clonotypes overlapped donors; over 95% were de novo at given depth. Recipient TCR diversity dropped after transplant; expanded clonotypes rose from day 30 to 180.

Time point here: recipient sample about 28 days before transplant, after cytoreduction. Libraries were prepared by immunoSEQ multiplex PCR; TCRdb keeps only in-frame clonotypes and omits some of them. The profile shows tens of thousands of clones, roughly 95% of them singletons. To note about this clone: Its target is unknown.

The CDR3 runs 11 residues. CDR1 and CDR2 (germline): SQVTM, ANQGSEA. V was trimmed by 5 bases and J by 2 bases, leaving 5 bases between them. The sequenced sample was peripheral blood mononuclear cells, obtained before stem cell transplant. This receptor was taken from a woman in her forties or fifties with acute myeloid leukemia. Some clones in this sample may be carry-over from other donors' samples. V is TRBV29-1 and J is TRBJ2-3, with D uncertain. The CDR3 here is CSVIPTDTQYF. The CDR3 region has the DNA TGCAGCGTTATCCCCACAGATACGCAGTATTTT.